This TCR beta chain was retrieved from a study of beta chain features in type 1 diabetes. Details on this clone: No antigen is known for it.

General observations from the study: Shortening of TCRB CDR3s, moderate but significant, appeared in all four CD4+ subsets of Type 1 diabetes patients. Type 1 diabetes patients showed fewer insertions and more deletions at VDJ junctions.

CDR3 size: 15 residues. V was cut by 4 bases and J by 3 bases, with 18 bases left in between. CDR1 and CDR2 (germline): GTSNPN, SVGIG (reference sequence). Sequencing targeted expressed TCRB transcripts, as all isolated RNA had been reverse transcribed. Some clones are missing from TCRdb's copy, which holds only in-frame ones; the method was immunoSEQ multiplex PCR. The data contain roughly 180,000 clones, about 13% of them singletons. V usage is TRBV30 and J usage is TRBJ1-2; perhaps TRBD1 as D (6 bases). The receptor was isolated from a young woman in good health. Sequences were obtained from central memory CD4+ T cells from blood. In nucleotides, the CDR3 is TGTGCCTGGATGAGGAGGGGGGGGATTCACTATGGCTACACCTTC. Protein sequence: CAWMRRGGIHYGYTF.